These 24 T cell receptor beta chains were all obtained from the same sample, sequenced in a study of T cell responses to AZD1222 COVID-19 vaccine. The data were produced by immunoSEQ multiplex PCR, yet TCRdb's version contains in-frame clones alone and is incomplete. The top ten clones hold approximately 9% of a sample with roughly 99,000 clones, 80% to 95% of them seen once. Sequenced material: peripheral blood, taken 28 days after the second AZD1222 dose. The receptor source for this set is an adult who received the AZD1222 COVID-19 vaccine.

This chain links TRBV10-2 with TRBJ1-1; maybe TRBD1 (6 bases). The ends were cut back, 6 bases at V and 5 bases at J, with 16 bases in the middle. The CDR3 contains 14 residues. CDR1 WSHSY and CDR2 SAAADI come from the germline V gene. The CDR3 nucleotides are TGCGCCAGCAGAGCAAGGACAGTTGGGACTGAAGCTTTCTTT. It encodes CASRARTVGTEAFF.

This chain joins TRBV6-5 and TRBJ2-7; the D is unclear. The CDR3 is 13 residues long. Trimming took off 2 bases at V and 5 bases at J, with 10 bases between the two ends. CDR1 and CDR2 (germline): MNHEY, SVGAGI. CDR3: CASSYGYNHEQYF. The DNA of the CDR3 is TGTGCCAGCAGTTACGGGTACAACCACGAGCAGTACTTC.

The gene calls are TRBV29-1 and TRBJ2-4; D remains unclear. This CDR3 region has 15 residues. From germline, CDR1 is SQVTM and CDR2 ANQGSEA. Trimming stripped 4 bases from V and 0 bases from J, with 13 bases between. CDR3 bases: TGCAGCGTTGGCGTTAACCTTCTAGCCAAAAACATTCAGTACTTC. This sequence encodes CSVGVNLLAKNIQYF.

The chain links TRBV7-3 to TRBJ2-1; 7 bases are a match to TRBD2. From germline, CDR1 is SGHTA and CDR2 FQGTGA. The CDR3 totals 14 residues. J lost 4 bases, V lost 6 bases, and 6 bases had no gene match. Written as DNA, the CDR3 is TGTGCCAGCAGTCCTAGCGGAACTTACAATGAGCAGTTCTTC. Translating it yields CASSPSGTYNEQFF.

The CDR3 region is CASSLGTSGYNGEQFF. The CDR3 DNA reads as TGTGCCAGCAGCTTAGGGACTAGCGGTTACAACGGTGAGCAGTTCTTC. The V call is TRBV7-2, the J call TRBJ2-1; 10 nucleotides agree with TRBD2. The CDR3 runs to 16 residues. Trimming at V came to 1 base and at J to 9 bases, leaving 9 bases not matched to a gene. Germline V gives CDR1 SGHTA, CDR2 FQGNSA.

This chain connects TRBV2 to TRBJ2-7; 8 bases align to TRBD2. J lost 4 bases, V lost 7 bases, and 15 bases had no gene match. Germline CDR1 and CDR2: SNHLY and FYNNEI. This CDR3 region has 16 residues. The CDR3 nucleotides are TGTGCCAGCACCCAGCTCCCAAGCGGGAGAACATACGAGCAGTACTTC. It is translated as CASTQLPSGRTYEQYF. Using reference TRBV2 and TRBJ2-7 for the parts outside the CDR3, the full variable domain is EPEVTQTPSHQVTQMGQEVILRCVPISNHLYFYWYRQILGQKVEFLVSFYNNEISEKSEIFDDQFSVERPDGSNFTLKIRSTKLEDSAMYFCASTQLPSGRTYEQYFGPGTRLTVT.

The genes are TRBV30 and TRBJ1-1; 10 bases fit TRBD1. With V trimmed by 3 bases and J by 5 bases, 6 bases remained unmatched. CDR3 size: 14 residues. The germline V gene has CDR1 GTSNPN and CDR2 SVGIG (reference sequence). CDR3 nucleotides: TGTGCCTGGAGAGGACAGGGGGTGGGTACTGAAGCTTTCTTT. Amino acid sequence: CAWRGQGVGTEAFF. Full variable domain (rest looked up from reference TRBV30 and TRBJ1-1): SQTIHQWPATLVQPVGSPLSLECTVEGTSNPNLYWYRQAAGRGLQLLFYSVGIGQISSEVPQNLSASRPQDRQFILSSKKLLLSDSGFYLCAWRGQGVGTEAFFGQGTRLTVV.

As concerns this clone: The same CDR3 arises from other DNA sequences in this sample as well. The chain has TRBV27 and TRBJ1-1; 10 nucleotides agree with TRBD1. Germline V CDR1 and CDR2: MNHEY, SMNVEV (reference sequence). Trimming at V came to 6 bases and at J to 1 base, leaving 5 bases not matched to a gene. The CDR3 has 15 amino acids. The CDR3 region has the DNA TGTGCCAGCAGCCCTAGGACAGGGGGGAACACTGAAGCTTTCTTT. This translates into CASSPRTGGNTEAFF.

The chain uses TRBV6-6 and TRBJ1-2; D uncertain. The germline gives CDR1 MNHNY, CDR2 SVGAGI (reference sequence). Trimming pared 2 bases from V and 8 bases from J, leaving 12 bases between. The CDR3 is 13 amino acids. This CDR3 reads CASSYGFNTGYTF. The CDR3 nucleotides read TGTGCCAGCAGTTACGGGTTTAATACCGGCTACACCTTC.

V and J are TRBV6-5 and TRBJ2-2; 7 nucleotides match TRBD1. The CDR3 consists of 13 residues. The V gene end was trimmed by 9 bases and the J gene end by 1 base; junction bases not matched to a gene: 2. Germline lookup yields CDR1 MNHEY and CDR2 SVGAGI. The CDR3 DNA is TGTGCCAGTAGGGGGCGGAACACCGGGGAGCTGTTTTTT. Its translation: CASRGRNTGELFF.

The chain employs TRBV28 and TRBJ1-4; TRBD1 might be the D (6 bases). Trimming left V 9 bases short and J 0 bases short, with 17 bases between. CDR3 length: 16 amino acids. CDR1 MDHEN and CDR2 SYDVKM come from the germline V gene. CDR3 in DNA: TGTGCCAGTAACCCAGTGAGACAGGCAACTAATGAAAAACTGTTTTTT. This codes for CASNPVRQATNEKLFF.

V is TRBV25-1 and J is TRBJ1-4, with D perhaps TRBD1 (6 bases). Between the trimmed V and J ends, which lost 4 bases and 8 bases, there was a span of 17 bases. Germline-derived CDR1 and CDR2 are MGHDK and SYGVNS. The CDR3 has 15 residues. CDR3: CASSGGGRQWEKLFF. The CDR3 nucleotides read TGTGCCAGCAGTGGGGGGGGCCGTCAGTGGGAAAAACTGTTTTTT.

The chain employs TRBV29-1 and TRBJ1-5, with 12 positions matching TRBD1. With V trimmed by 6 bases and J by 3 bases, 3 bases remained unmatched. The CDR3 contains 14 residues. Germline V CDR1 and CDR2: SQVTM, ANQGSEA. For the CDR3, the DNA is TGCAGCGTCGGGACAGGGGGCCTCAATCAGCCCCAGCATTTT. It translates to CSVGTGGLNQPQHF.

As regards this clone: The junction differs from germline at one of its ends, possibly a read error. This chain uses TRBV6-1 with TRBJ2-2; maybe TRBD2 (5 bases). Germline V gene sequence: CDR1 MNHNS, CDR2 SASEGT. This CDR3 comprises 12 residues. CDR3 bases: TGTGCCAGCGGTGAGGGCACCGGGGAGCTGTTTTTT. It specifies CASGEGTGELFF.

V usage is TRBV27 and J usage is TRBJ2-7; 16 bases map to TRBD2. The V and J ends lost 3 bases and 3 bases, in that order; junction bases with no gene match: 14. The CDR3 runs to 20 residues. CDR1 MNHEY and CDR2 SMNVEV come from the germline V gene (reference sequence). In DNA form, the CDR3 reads TGTGCCAGCAGTTTTAAGGGACTAGCGGGAGGGCGGCTCAACCTCTACGAGCAGTACTTC. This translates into CASSFKGLAGGRLNLYEQYF.

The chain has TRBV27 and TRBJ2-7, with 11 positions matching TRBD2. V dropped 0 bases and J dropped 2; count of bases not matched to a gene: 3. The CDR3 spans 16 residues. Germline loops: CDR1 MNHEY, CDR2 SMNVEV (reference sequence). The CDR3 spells CASSLSGLADAYEQYF. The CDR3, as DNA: TGTGCCAGCAGTTTATCGGGACTAGCGGACGCCTACGAGCAGTACTTC.

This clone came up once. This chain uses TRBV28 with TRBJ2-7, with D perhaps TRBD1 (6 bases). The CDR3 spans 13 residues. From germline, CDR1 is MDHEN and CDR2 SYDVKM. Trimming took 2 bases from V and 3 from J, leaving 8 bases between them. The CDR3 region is CASSLAQGYEQYF. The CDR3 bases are TGTGCCAGCAGTTTAGCACAGGGCTACGAGCAGTACTTC.

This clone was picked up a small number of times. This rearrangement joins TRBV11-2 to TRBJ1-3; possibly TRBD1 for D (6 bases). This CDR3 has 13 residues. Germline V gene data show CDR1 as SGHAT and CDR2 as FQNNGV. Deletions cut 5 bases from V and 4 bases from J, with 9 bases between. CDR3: CASSQQGGNTIYF. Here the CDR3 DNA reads TGTGCCAGCAGCCAACAGGGAGGAAACACCATATATTTT.

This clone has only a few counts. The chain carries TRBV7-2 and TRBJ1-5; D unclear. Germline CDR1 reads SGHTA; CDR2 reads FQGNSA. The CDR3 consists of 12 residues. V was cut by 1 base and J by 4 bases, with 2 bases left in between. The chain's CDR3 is CASSLGNQPQHF. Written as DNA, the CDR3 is TGTGCCAGCAGCTTAGGTAATCAGCCCCAGCATTTT. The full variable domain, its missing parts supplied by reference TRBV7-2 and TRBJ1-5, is GAGVSQSPSNKVTEKGKDVELRCDPISGHTALYWYRQSLGQGLEFLIYFQGNSAPDKSGLPSDRFSAERTGGSVSTLTIQRTQQEDSAVYLCASSLGNQPQHFGDGTRLSIL.

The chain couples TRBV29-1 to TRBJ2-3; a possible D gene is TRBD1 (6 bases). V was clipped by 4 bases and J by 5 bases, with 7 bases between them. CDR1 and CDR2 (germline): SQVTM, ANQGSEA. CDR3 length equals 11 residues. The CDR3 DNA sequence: TGCAGCGTTGTCAGGGGAGATACGCAGTATTTT. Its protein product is CSVVRGDTQYF.

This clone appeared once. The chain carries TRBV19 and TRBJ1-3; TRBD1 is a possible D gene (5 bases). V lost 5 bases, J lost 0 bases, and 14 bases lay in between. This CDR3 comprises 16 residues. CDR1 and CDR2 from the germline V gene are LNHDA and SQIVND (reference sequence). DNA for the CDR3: TGTGCCAGTAGTCGGGCAGGGCGCAACTCTGGAAACACCATATATTTT. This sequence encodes CASSRAGRNSGNTIYF.

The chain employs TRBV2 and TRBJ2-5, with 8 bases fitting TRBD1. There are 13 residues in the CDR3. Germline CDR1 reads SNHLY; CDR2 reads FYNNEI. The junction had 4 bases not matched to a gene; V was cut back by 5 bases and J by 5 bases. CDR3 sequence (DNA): TGTGCCAGCAGTAGGACAGGGAAGGAGACCCAGTACTTC. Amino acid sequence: CASSRTGKETQYF.

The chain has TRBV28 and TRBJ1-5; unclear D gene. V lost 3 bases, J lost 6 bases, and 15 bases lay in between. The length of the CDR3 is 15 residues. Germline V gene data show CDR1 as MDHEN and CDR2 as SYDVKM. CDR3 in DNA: TGTGCCAGCAGTTTGGTTTCGGGCCCCACTCAGCCCCAGCATTTT. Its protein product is CASSLVSGPTQPQHF.

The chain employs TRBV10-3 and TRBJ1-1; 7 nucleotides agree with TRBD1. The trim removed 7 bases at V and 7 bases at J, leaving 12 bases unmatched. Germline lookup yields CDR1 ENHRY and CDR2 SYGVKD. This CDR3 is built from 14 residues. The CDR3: CAITGQAPGGEAFF. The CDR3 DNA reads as TGTGCCATCACAGGGCAGGCTCCAGGGGGTGAAGCTTTCTTT.